The entry below describes one TCR beta chain. The V end lost 3 bases, the J end lost 5 bases, and 9 bases lay between the germline ends. This CDR3 spans 12 amino acids. The germline V gene encodes CDR1 GTSNPN and CDR2 SVGIG (reference sequence). Donation came from healthy HIV-negative adults that had no recent acute infections or vaccinations. When replicate PCRs were run on unsorted PBMC, they used roughly 280 ng DNA, some 31,000 T cell genomes. Repertoires were generated with immunoSEQ multiplex PCR, while TCRdb's copy carries only in-frame clones and drops some. The sample yields some 490,000 clones, roughly 80% seen once. This entry comes from a study of shared clonotypes between healthy human individuals.

This sequence originates from a woman aged 40-49 years in good health. Some clones in this sample may be carry-over from other donors' samples. The rearrangement uses TRBV30 and TRBJ2-3; D is ambiguous. Sequenced input: PBMCs. The CDR3 reads CAWRGLGDTQYF. The CDR3 DNA is TGTGCCTGGAGGGGTCTGGGAGATACGCAGTATTTT.